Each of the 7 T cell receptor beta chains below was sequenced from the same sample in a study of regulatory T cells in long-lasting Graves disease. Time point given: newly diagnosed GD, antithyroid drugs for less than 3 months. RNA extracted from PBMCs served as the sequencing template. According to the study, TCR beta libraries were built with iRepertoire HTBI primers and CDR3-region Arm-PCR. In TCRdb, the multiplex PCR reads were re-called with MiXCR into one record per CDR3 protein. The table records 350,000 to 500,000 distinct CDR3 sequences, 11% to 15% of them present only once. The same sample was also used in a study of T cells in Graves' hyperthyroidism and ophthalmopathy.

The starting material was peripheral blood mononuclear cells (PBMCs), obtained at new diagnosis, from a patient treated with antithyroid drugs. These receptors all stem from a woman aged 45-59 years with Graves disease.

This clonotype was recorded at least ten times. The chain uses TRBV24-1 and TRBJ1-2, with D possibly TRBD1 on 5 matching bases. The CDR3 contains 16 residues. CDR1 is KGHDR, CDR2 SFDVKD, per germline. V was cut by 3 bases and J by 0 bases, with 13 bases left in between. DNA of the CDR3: TGTGCCACCAGTGATCCCGGGACTCCAGCTAACTATGGCTACACCTTC. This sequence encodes CATSDPGTPANYGYTF.

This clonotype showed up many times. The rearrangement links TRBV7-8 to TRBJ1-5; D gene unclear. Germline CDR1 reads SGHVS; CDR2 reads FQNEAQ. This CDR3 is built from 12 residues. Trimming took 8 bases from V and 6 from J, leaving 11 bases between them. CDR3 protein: CASGSDGQPQHF. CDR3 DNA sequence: TGTGCCAGCGGGTCTGACGGTCAGCCCCAGCATTTT.

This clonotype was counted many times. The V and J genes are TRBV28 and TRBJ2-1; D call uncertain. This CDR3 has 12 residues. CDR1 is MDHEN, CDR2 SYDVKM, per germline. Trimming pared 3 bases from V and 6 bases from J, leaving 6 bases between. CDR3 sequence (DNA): TGTGCCAGCAGTTTCCTGACCAATGAGCAGTTCTTC. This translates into CASSFLTNEQFF.

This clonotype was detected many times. CDR3 nucleotides: TGTGCCAGCAGCCCTACAGCGGGAGATGAGACCCAGTACTTC. This encodes CASSPTAGDETQYF. This chain joins TRBV7-3 and TRBJ2-5; 8 bases agree with TRBD2. The V segment lost 5 bases and the J segment 5 bases; nucleotides outside the gene matches: 7. CDR1 and CDR2 (germline): SGHTA, FQGTGA. This CDR3 has 14 residues. The whole variable domain, filled in from reference TRBV7-3 and TRBJ2-5, reads GAGVSQTPSNKVTEKGKYVELRCDPISGHTALYWYRQSLGQGPEFLIYFQGTGAADDSGLPNDRFFAVRPEGSVSTLKIQRTERGDSAVYLCASSPTAGDETQYFGPGTRLLVL.

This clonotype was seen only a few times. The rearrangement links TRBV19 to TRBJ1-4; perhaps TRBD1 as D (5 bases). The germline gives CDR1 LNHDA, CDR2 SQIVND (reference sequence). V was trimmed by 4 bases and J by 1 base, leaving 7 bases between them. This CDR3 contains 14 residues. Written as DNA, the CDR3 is TGTGCCAGTAGTACGGGGGAAACTAATGAAAAACTGTTTTTT. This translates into CASSTGETNEKLFF.

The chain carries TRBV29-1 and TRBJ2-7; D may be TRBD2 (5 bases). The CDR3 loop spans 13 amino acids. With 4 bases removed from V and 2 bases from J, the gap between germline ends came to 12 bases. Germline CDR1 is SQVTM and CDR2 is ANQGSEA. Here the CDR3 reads CSVGASFAYEQYF. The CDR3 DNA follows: TGCAGCGTTGGGGCTAGCTTCGCCTACGAGCAGTACTTC.

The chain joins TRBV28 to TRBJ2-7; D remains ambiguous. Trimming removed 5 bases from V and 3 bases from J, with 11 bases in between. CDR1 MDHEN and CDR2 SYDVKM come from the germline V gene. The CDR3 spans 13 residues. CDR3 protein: CASSERFHYEQYF. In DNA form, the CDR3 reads TGTGCCAGCAGTGAGAGGTTTCACTACGAGCAGTACTTC.